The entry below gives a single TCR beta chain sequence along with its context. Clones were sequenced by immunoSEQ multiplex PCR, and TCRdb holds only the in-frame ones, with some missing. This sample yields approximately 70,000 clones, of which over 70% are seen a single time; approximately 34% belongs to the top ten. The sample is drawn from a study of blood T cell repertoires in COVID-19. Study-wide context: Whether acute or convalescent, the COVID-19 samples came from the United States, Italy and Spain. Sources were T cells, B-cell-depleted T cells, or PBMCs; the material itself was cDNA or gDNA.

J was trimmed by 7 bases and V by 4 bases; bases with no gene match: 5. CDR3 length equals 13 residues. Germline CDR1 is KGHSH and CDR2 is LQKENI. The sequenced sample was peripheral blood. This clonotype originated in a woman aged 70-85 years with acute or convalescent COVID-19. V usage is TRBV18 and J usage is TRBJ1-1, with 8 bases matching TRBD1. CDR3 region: CASSLGQDNEAFF. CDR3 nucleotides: TGTGCCAGCTCACTGGGACAGGACAATGAAGCTTTCTTT.